This T cell receptor beta chain derives from a study of blood T cell repertoires in COVID-19. Looking at the study overall: There were acute and convalescent COVID-19 samples, and they came from the United States, Italy and Spain. The cDNA or gDNA used as material had been derived from T cells, B-cell-depleted T cells, or PBMCs.

In the source study's methods: Counts of nucleated cells, estimated from reference gene primer amplification, were obtained. Generated by immunoSEQ multiplex PCR, the TCRdb table keeps only in-frame clones and is missing some. V, J and clone size are taken as reported in that table, and D and trimming were inferred from the DNA itself. The table includes around 150,000 clones, more than 80% detected once. The receptor was isolated from a woman in her sixties with active COVID-19. Sequencing used peripheral blood.

CDR3 residues: CASSRAEGRTLNEQFF. CDR3 coding DNA: TGCGCCAGCAGCCGCGCGGAGGGGAGAACCCTCAATGAGCAGTTCTTC. V gene TRBV4-1 combines with J gene TRBJ2-1; maybe TRBD2 (6 bases). From germline, CDR1 is MGHRA and CDR2 YSYEKL. The CDR3 totals 16 residues. V was clipped by 4 bases and J by 6 bases, with 19 bases between them.